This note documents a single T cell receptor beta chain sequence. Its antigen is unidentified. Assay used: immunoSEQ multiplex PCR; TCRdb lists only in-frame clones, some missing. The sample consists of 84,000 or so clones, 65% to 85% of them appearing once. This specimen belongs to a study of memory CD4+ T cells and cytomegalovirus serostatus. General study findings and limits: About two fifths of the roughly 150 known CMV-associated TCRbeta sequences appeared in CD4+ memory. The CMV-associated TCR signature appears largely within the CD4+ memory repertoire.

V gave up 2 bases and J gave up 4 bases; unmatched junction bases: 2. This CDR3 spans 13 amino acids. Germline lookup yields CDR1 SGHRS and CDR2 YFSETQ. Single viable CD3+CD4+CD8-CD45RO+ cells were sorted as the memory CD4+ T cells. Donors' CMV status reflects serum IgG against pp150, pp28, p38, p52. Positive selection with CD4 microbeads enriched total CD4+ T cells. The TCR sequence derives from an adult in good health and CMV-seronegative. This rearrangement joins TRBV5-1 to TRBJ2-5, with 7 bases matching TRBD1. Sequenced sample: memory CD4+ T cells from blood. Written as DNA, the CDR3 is TGCGCCAGCAGCTTAGGACAGGCAGAGACCCAGTACTTC. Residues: CASSLGQAETQYF.